Below are 20 T cell receptor beta chains sequenced from a single sample in a study of CD8 T cells in ankylosing spondylitis. TCRdb recomputed calls from the 5' RACE reads with MiXCR, one row per CDR3 protein. The sample contains 200,000 to 250,000 distinct CDR3 sequences, under 12% of which appear only once. Sequencing was done on a sample of blood, either unsorted or a sorted T cell fraction (not recorded which). The source is a male donor with ankylosing spondylitis or in good health (not recorded which).

The rearrangement links TRBV5-6 to TRBJ2-5; no definite D call. This CDR3 spans 17 amino acids. Between the trimmed V and J ends, which lost 2 bases and 2 bases, there was a span of 19 bases. Germline V gives CDR1 SGHDT, CDR2 YYEEEE. The CDR3 DNA is TGTGCCAGCAGCTTCAGAAGGAAGACGCTCCAACAAGAGACCCAGTACTTC. Protein sequence: CASSFRRKTLQQETQYF.

This clonotype was observed many times. The chain is built from TRBV7-3 and TRBJ1-1, with TRBD1 as a possible D gene (5 bases). The germline V gene has CDR1 SGHTA and CDR2 FQGTGA. The CDR3 has 13 amino acids. Trimming left V 3 bases short and J 5 bases short, with 10 bases between. CDR3 protein: CASSFGGETEAFF. DNA for the CDR3: TGTGCCAGCAGCTTTGGGGGGGAGACTGAAGCTTTCTTT.

The sample holds many counts of this clonotype. The chain uses TRBV14 and TRBJ2-3, with 7 bases fitting TRBD1. Germline CDR1 is SGHDN and CDR2 is FVKESK. V dropped 0 bases and J dropped 0; count of bases not matched to a gene: 3. This CDR3 contains 16 residues. CDR3 coding DNA: TGTGCCAGCAGCCAAGAAGGGGACAGAAGCACAGATACGCAGTATTTT. Translated: CASSQEGDRSTDTQYF.

This chain links TRBV10-3 with TRBJ2-6; maybe TRBD1 (6 bases). Per the germline V gene, CDR1 is ENHRY and CDR2 is SYGVKD. V was pared by 10 bases and J by 0 bases, with 25 bases between. CDR3 length equals 19 residues. CDR3 DNA: TGTGCCACCTCCCTCCTCTGGACAGACCCTAACTCTGGGGCCAACGTCCTGACTTTC. Translation: CATSLLWTDPNSGANVLTF.

This clonotype was counted ten times or more. The V gene is TRBV3-1, the J gene TRBJ1-1, with D hard to call. The CDR3 loop spans 13 amino acids. V was shortened by 2 bases and J by 1 base, with 5 bases between the two germline ends. Germline CDR1 LGHDT, CDR2 YNNKEL (reference sequence). The chain's CDR3 is CASSQSGNTEAFF. As DNA, the CDR3 is TGTGCCAGCAGCCAAAGCGGGAACACTGAAGCTTTCTTT.

The chain recombines TRBV20-1 with TRBJ2-3; no reliable D call. Looked up from germline, CDR1 is DFQATT and CDR2 is SNEGSKA (reference sequence). The CDR3 sequence is 15 residues long. The ends were cut back, 0 bases at V and 2 bases at J, with 12 bases in the middle. CDR3 sequence: CSARDLRETTDTQYF. DNA of the CDR3: TGCAGTGCTAGAGATCTGCGCGAGACCACAGATACGCAGTATTTT.

Concerning this clonotype: This sequence may be a read error, since a much larger clone differs from it by one base. This sequence joins TRBV6-1 and TRBJ2-2; the D gene is possibly TRBD1 (5 bases). The CDR3 extends over 13 amino acids. Germline V gene lookup returns CDR1 MNHNS and CDR2 SASEGT. CDR3 protein: CASSVQGIGQLFF. In nucleotides, the CDR3 is TGTGCCAGCAGCGTTCAGGGAATCGGGCAGCTGTTTTTT.

This clonotype was picked up many times. This rearrangement joins TRBV7-2 to TRBJ2-2; D is unresolved. V was shortened by 5 bases and J by 11 bases, with 18 bases between the two germline ends. This CDR3 comprises 14 residues. Germline CDR1 is SGHTA and CDR2 is FQGNSA. In DNA form, the CDR3 reads TGTGCCAGCAGCCTTCGGGCAGGCCATCTCGAGCTGTTTTTT. Protein product: CASSLRAGHLELFF.

This clonotype was seen at least ten times. The chain links TRBV20-1 to TRBJ2-1; tentatively, D is TRBD2 (6 bases). This CDR3 spans 19 amino acids. Germline lookup yields CDR1 DFQATT and CDR2 SNEGSKA (reference sequence). V was pared by 0 bases and J by 0 bases, with 21 bases between. Here the CDR3 reads CSARDAQYAGKSSYNEQFF. The CDR3 region has the DNA TGCAGTGCTAGAGACGCCCAGTATGCGGGGAAGAGCTCCTACAATGAGCAGTTCTTC.

The gene calls are TRBV6-1 and TRBJ2-7; possibly TRBD1 for D (6 bases). This CDR3 spans 13 amino acids. Germline V gene sequence: CDR1 MNHNS, CDR2 SASEGT. V was pared by 7 bases and J by 0 bases, with 10 bases between. The CDR3 sequence is CASTGTYSYEQYF. CDR3 coding DNA: TGTGCCAGCACAGGGACATACTCCTACGAGCAGTACTTC.

The chain uses TRBV19 and TRBJ2-4; 7 bases agree with TRBD2. The CDR3 runs to 13 residues. Germline trimming cut 7 bases from V and 5 bases from J; bases unmatched to any gene: 5. The germline V gene has CDR1 LNHDA and CDR2 SQIVND (reference sequence). The CDR3 spells CASTGREQNIQYF. The CDR3 bases are TGTGCCAGTACGGGGAGGGAGCAAAACATTCAGTACTTC.

This clonotype has a handful of counts. The gene calls are TRBV7-6 and TRBJ2-5; the match to TRBD2 covers 12 bases. Losses at the gene ends were 8 bases for V and 2 bases for J; bases not matched to a gene: 6. This CDR3 contains 15 residues. Germline V gene lookup returns CDR1 SGHVS and CDR2 FNYEAQ. In DNA, the CDR3 is TGTGCCAGCGCGGGACTAGCGGGCCGACAAGAGACCCAGTACTTC. Translating gives CASAGLAGRQETQYF.

This clonotype was observed many times. V and J are TRBV20-1 and TRBJ1-2; TRBD1 matches at 9 bases. The CDR3 runs 13 residues. Losses at the gene ends were 5 bases for V and 6 bases for J; bases not matched to a gene: 7. The germline V gene has CDR1 DFQATT and CDR2 SNEGSKA (reference sequence). For the CDR3, the DNA is TGCAGTGCTTTTCCCCGGGACAGGGATGGCTACACCTTC. This codes for CSAFPRDRDGYTF.

This clonotype was observed at least ten times. The rearrangement joins TRBV20-1 to TRBJ1-2; D is ambiguous. CDR1 is DFQATT and CDR2 is SNEGSKA in the germline V gene (reference sequence). The CDR3 consists of 13 residues. The CDR3 here is CSPPWADNYGYTF. The DNA of the CDR3 is TGCAGCCCCCCTTGGGCAGACAACTATGGCTACACCTTC.

This clonotype appeared many times. CDR3 DNA: TGCAGTGCTAGAGCGGAACCGGGACAGGGCCACGAGGGCCGCCGAAACACCATATATTTT. Its translation is CSARAEPGQGHEGRRNTIYF. The chain is built from TRBV20-1 and TRBJ1-3, with 9 bases identical to TRBD1. CDR1 is DFQATT and CDR2 is SNEGSKA in the germline V gene (reference sequence). V shed 1 base and J 5 bases; nucleotides not matched to a gene: 21. The CDR3 has 20 residues.

This clonotype was counted many times. V gene TRBV5-1 combines with J gene TRBJ2-3; 13 bases match TRBD2. CDR1 and CDR2 from the germline V gene are SGHRS and YFSETQ. Trimming took 3 bases from V and 4 from J; bases not matched to a gene: 11. This CDR3 is built from 18 residues. This chain's CDR3 is CASSSNPGLAGKADTQYF. DNA of the CDR3: TGCGCCAGCAGCTCTAACCCGGGACTAGCGGGGAAAGCAGATACGCAGTATTTT. Drawing the rest from reference TRBV5-1 and TRBJ2-3, the complete variable domain is KAGVTQTPRYLIKTRGQQVTLSCSPISGHRSVSWYQQTPGQGLQFLFEYFSETQRNKGNFPGRFSGRQFSNSRSEMNVSTLELGDSALYLCASSSNPGLAGKADTQYFGPGTRLTVL.

The rearrangement joins TRBV5-1 to TRBJ1-2, with 10 bases aligning to TRBD1. This CDR3 comprises 15 residues. Germline V gene lookup returns CDR1 SGHRS and CDR2 YFSETQ. V was clipped by 3 bases and J by 6 bases; unmatched bases: 8. The CDR3: CASSWGTGTGDGYTF. The CDR3 region has the DNA TGCGCCAGCAGCTGGGGGACCGGGACAGGGGATGGCTACACCTTC.

This clonotype was found many times. The chain uses TRBV20-1 and TRBJ1-6, with D possibly matching TRBD1 (5 bases). The germline V and J ends were trimmed by 1 base and 9 bases, with 16 bases remaining between them. The CDR3 contains 15 residues. The germline V gene has CDR1 DFQATT and CDR2 SNEGSKA (reference sequence). In nucleotides, the CDR3 is TGCAGTGCTAGAGTGGGTGGAGGGGTGGGTTCACCCCTCCACTTT. This gives the protein CSARVGGGVGSPLHF.

This clonotype was counted at least ten times. This rearrangement joins TRBV7-9 to TRBJ2-6; perhaps D is TRBD1 or TRBD2 (5 bases each). The V and J ends lost 4 bases and 0 bases respectively, with 25 bases between them. The CDR3 contains 21 residues. Germline CDR1 reads SEHNR; CDR2 reads FQNEAQ (reference sequence). DNA for the CDR3: TGTGCCAGCAGCTCCAGCAACCTCCGGGACGCAAATGCCTCTGGGGCCAACGTCCTGACTTTC. It codes for CASSSSNLRDANASGANVLTF.

There are a few counts of this clonotype. The chain is built from TRBV7-2 and TRBJ2-3, with 8 positions matching TRBD1. In germline, CDR1 is SGHTA, CDR2 FQGNSA. This CDR3 is built from 15 residues. With V trimmed by 7 bases and J by 1 base, 7 bases remained unmatched. The DNA of the CDR3 is TGTGCCAGCACCGCCAACAGGGGGGGCACAGATACGCAGTATTTT. It specifies CASTANRGGTDTQYF.